This TCR beta chain was captured by sequencing in a study of cytomegalovirus exposure and HLA in healthy donors. In the study overall: As released early, the data held some 85 million unique TCRs from HLA-typed donors. Study outcomes and limitations: In a later analysis, TCR beta V- and J-gene trimming was associated with a missense DCLRE1C variant. Cytomegalovirus-associated TCR beta chains were listed, numbering over 150.

About this clone: Its cognate antigen is unknown.

This CDR3 contains 15 residues. Between the trimmed V and J ends, which lost 3 bases and 7 bases, there was a span of 16 bases. Germline-derived CDR1 and CDR2 are SGHRS and YFSETQ. A multiplex PCR was run with 60 Vbeta primers and 13 Jbeta primers. Profiled with immunoSEQ multiplex PCR; TCRdb holds only in-frame clones, not every one. The sample includes about 160,000 clones, 70% to 80% of them seen just once. J is TRBJ1-4 and V is TRBV5-1; D is ambiguous. The clonotype comes from a man younger than 45 in good health and CMV-seropositive. Sequencing was performed on PBMCs. CDR3 sequence reads: CASSWQPGKSEKLFF. The CDR3 bases are TGCGCCAGCAGCTGGCAACCGGGAAAAAGTGAAAAACTGTTTTTT.